The 12 T cell receptor beta chains listed next were all sequenced from one sample in a study of a mutant IDH1 vaccine in newly diagnosed glioma. Antigens of these TCRs are unknown. Sequencing was performed with immunoSEQ multiplex PCR; in TCRdb, only in-frame clones are kept and a portion is missing. The table lists 25,000 to 30,000 clones, roughly 80% of them singletons. The time point: week 23, last vaccination. The vaccine gave 300 ug of a 20-mer mutant IDH1 peptide subcutaneously per dose. The material was PBMCs, obtained from a glioma patient whose treatment included an IDH1 peptide vaccine. The receptor source for this set is a woman aged 25-40 years with glioma.

This chain joins TRBV5-1 and TRBJ1-1; D may be TRBD1 (6 bases). Germline V lookup: CDR1 SGHRS, CDR2 YFSETQ. V was clipped by 6 bases and J by 5 bases, with 8 bases between them. The CDR3 is 11 amino acids. CDR3 nucleotide sequence: TGCGCCAGCAAGGGGGAAACTGAAGCTTTCTTT. Encoded protein: CASKGETEAFF.

This chain uses TRBV7-2 with TRBJ2-5; the D gene could be TRBD1 or TRBD2 (6 bases each). The DNA matches TRBJ2-7 better at its end, which makes the J call doubtful. The CDR3 is made up of 14 amino acids. Germline assignment: CDR1 SGHTA and CDR2 FQGNSA. The CDR3 nucleotides are TGTGCCAGCACCTGGCTTCGGGGGCCCTACGAGCAGTACTTC. Amino acid sequence: CASTWLRGPYEQYF.

V gene TRBV27 combines with J gene TRBJ1-6, with 7 bases lining up with TRBD1. The CDR3 is 14 residues long. Per germline, CDR1 MNHEY and CDR2 SMNVEV (reference sequence). With V trimmed by 4 bases and J by 7 bases, 4 bases remained unmatched. The CDR3 reads CASSSRQGNSPLHF. The CDR3 region has the DNA TGTGCCAGCAGTTCGAGACAGGGAAATTCACCCCTCCACTTT.

The chain recombines TRBV2 with TRBJ2-3; a possible D gene is TRBD2 (7 bases). Per the germline V gene, CDR1 is SNHLY and CDR2 is FYNNEI. Trimming shortened V by 4 bases and J by 2 bases, and 10 bases separated the two germline ends. The CDR3 has 14 residues. This chain's CDR3 is CASSGGGVTDTQYF. CDR3 nucleotide sequence: TGTGCCAGCAGTGGAGGGGGGGTCACAGATACGCAGTATTTT.

This chain links TRBV27 with TRBJ1-5, with TRBD1 matching over 8 bases. V dropped 6 bases and J dropped 0; count of bases not matched to a gene: 4. The CDR3 length is 15 residues. Germline CDR1 and CDR2: MNHEY and SMNVEV (reference sequence). CDR3 loop: CASRPQGASNQPQHF. CDR3 DNA sequence: TGTGCCAGCAGACCTCAGGGGGCTAGCAATCAGCCCCAGCATTTT.

The CDR3 bases are TGTGCCACACCGGGACAGGGGAGCTATGGCTACACCTTC. Translated, it gives CATPGQGSYGYTF. The chain has TRBV10-3 and TRBJ1-2, with TRBD1 matching over 10 bases. Per the germline V gene, CDR1 is ENHRY and CDR2 is SYGVKD. The CDR3 has 13 amino acids. Trimming cost V 10 bases and J 4 bases; bases outside gene matches: 6.

This clone has a single count. This chain connects TRBV6-5 to TRBJ1-2; D unresolved. The germline V gene encodes CDR1 MNHEY and CDR2 SVGAGI. V lost 0 bases to trimming and J lost 4 bases, with 12 bases between them. CDR3 length: 15 residues. The CDR3 spells CASSYSIGFSYGYTF. The CDR3 coding sequence is TGTGCCAGCAGTTACTCAATAGGGTTTAGCTATGGCTACACCTTC.

CDR3 sequence (DNA): TGCGCCAGCAGCCAAGAGCGGGGGGGCCAGGATGAGCAGTTCTTC. Amino acids: CASSQERGGQDEQFF. J is TRBJ2-1 and V is TRBV4-1; 9 bases map to TRBD2. The V gene end was trimmed by 0 bases and the J gene end by 8 bases; junction bases not matched to a gene: 5. Germline V gene sequence: CDR1 MGHRA, CDR2 YSYEKL. This CDR3 region has 15 residues.

This clone was counted a single time. The chain employs TRBV5-6 and TRBJ1-2; 10 bases match TRBD1. The V and J ends lost 3 bases and 8 bases, in that order; junction bases with no gene match: 10. The CDR3 spans 15 residues. Looked up from germline, CDR1 is SGHDT and CDR2 is YYEEEE. CDR3: CASSSDRGLVEGYTF. The CDR3, as DNA: TGTGCCAGCAGCTCCGACAGGGGGCTGGTGGAAGGCTACACCTTC. Complete variable domain (other parts from reference TRBV5-6 and TRBJ1-2): DAGVTQSPTHLIKTRGQQVTLRCSPKSGHDTVSWYQQALGQGPQFIFQYYEEEERQRGNFPDRFSGHQFPNYSSELNVNALLLGDSALYLCASSSDRGLVEGYTFGSGTRLTVV.

V is TRBV5-4 and J is TRBJ1-6; TRBD1 matches at 9 bases. Per germline, CDR1 SGHNT and CDR2 YYREEE (reference sequence). Trimming removed 2 bases from V and 11 bases from J; junction bases left unmatched: 8. CDR3 length: 15 amino acids. The chain's CDR3 is CASSLGTGKWAPLHF. The CDR3 region has the DNA TGTGCCAGCAGCTTAGGGACAGGGAAGTGGGCACCCCTCCACTTT.

The V and J genes are TRBV10-1 and TRBJ2-7; D remains unclear. Trimming removed 8 bases at V and 4 bases at J, with 12 bases between. Germline values: CDR1 WNHNN, CDR2 SYGVQD (reference sequence). CDR3 length: 12 residues. The CDR3 reads CASEGSKYEQYF. The CDR3 DNA follows: TGCGCCAGCGAAGGTTCCAAGTACGAGCAGTACTTC.

This chain connects TRBV4-3 to TRBJ2-3; TRBD2 is a possible D gene (5 bases). Germline assignment: CDR1 LGHNA and CDR2 YSLEER. V dropped 4 bases and J dropped 9 bases, with 14 bases sitting between them. The CDR3 runs 13 residues. CDR3 nucleotides: TGCGCCAGCAGCCCGGACGGTGAGGGAACGCAGTATTTT. It translates to CASSPDGEGTQYF.